What follows are 11 T cell receptor beta chains derived from one specimen sequenced in a study of blood T cell repertoires in COVID-19. TCRdb's copy holds only in-frame clones and misses some; the assay was immunoSEQ multiplex PCR. This sample carries approximately 530,000 clones, roughly nine tenths of them seen once, and the ten largest clones take less than 9.5%. Sequencing was performed on peripheral blood. The source is a woman aged 45-65 years with COVID-19, enrolled during active disease.

The chain carries TRBV4-1 and TRBJ2-5, with 14 bases identical to TRBD2. The CDR3 spans 17 residues. V dropped 1 base and J dropped 5; count of bases not matched to a gene: 6. CDR1 is MGHRA, CDR2 YSYEKL, per germline. The CDR3: CASSQAGLAGVAETQYF. The CDR3 DNA follows: TGCGCCAGCAGCCAAGCGGGACTAGCGGGGGTCGCGGAGACCCAGTACTTC.

J is TRBJ1-1 and V is TRBV5-4; D is undetermined. CDR1 and CDR2 (germline): SGHNT, YYREEE (reference sequence). Trimming stripped 0 bases from V and 1 base from J, with 7 bases between. CDR3 length: 14 residues. As DNA, the CDR3 is TGTGCCAGCAGCTTGGTCGGGGAGAACACTGAAGCTTTCTTT. Encoded protein: CASSLVGENTEAFF. The full variable domain, completed using reference TRBV5-4 and TRBJ1-1, is ETGVTQSPTHLIKTRGQQVTLRCSSQSGHNTVSWYQQALGQGPQFIFQYYREEENGRGNFPPRFSGLQFPNYSSELNVNALELDDSALYLCASSLVGENTEAFFGQGTRLTVV.

The chain combines TRBV3-1 (or the pseudogene TRBV3-2) with TRBJ1-4, with D perhaps TRBD1 (5 bases). CDR1 and CDR2 (germline): LGHDT, YNNKEL (reference sequence). Between the trimmed V and J ends, which lost 3 bases and 0 bases, there was a span of 11 bases. CDR3 length: 16 amino acids. The CDR3 sequence is CASSHSWGATNEKLFF. The CDR3 DNA reads TGTGCCAGCAGCCATTCGTGGGGGGCAACTAATGAAAAACTGTTTTTT.

The rearrangement links TRBV2 to TRBJ1-2, with TRBD1 identical over 12 bases. The CDR3 length is 16 residues. Germline V gene data show CDR1 as SNHLY and CDR2 as FYNNEI. The junction had 12 bases not matched to a gene; V was cut back by 11 bases and J by 2 bases. CDR3 nucleotides: TGTGCCTCAAAGCCCGGGACAGGGGGCCGGAACTATGGCTACACCTTC. Protein: CASKPGTGGRNYGYTF.

The gene calls are TRBV6-1 and TRBJ1-4; 7 positions match TRBD1. The V gene end was trimmed by 0 bases and the J gene end by 2 bases; junction bases not matched to a gene: 3. The CDR3 extends over 16 amino acids. CDR1 is MNHNS, CDR2 SASEGT, per germline. CDR3 region: CASSEAWGQTNEKLFF. CDR3 DNA sequence: TGTGCCAGCAGTGAAGCCTGGGGACAGACTAATGAAAAACTGTTTTTT.

The rearrangement joins TRBV10-3 to TRBJ2-7; tentative D call: TRBD1 (5 bases). This CDR3 is 16 amino acids long. V lost 0 bases and J lost 3, with 15 bases in between. CDR1 is ENHRY and CDR2 is SYGVKD in the germline V gene. The CDR3 loop is CAISESLGRGSYEQYF. The CDR3 bases are TGTGCCATCAGTGAGTCGTTGGGTAGGGGTAGCTACGAGCAGTACTTC.

The chain carries TRBV5-4 and TRBJ2-2, with a weak D call TRBD1 (6 bases). The CDR3 covers 13 residues. CDR1 and CDR2 (germline): SGHNT, YYREEE (reference sequence). V lost 4 bases to trimming and J lost 6 bases, with 10 bases between them. The CDR3 sequence is CASSTQGPGELFF. DNA of the CDR3: TGTGCCAGCAGCACACAGGGTCCCGGGGAGCTGTTTTTT. The whole variable domain, filled in from reference TRBV5-4 and TRBJ2-2, reads ETGVTQSPTHLIKTRGQQVTLRCSSQSGHNTVSWYQQALGQGPQFIFQYYREEENGRGNFPPRFSGLQFPNYSSELNVNALELDDSALYLCASSTQGPGELFFGEGSRLTVL.

The chain has TRBV29-1 and TRBJ2-6, with D possibly being TRBD2 (5 bases). The germline V gene encodes CDR1 SQVTM and CDR2 ANQGSEA. The CDR3 runs to 14 residues. Trimming removed 6 bases from V and 2 bases from J, with 11 bases in between. This chain's CDR3 is CSVSGVTGANVLTF. CDR3 DNA sequence: TGCAGCGTGTCCGGGGTAACTGGGGCCAACGTCCTGACTTTC.

The chain links TRBV2 to TRBJ2-7; D ambiguous. The CDR3 covers 12 residues. Germline V gene lookup returns CDR1 SNHLY and CDR2 FYNNEI. V lost 8 bases, J lost 2 bases, and 10 bases lay in between. The CDR3 sequence is CASRSFTYEQYF. The CDR3 DNA sequence: TGTGCCAGCCGTTCGTTTACCTACGAGCAGTACTTC.

This clone was detected once. The chain uses TRBV2 and TRBJ1-1; D not certain. The CDR3 has 18 residues. Between the trimmed V and J ends, which lost 2 bases and 1 base, there was a span of 20 bases. Per the germline V gene, CDR1 is SNHLY and CDR2 is FYNNEI. Here the CDR3 reads CASSEYDGYGRENTEAFF. The CDR3 DNA follows: TGTGCCAGCAGTGAATACGACGGCTACGGGAGGGAGAACACTGAAGCTTTCTTT.

J is TRBJ2-5 and V is TRBV27; 8 bases are shared with TRBD1. In germline, CDR1 is MNHEY, CDR2 SMNVEV (reference sequence). After removal of 5 bases from V and 5 bases from J, the junction contained 7 bases not matched to a gene. The CDR3 is made up of 14 amino acids. The CDR3 DNA follows: TGTGCCAGCAGTCCTAATACAGGGGGGGAGACCCAGTACTTC. Translating gives CASSPNTGGETQYF.